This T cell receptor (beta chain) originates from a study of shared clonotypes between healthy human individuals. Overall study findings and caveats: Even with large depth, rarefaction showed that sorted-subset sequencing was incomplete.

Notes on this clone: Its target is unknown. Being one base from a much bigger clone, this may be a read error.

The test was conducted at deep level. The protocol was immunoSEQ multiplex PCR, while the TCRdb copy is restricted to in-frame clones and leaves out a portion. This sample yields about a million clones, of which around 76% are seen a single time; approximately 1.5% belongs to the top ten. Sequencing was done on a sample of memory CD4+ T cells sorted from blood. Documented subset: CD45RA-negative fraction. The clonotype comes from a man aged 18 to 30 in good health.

The CDR3 region has the DNA TGCGCCAGCAGCCAAGCCGCCAATTGGGAGCAGTACTTC. Its translation: CASSQAANWEQYF. The gene calls are TRBV4-3 and TRBJ2-7; D unclear. The germline CDR1 and CDR2 sequences are LGHNA and YSLEER. V lost 1 base, J lost 7 bases, and 11 bases lay in between. The length of the CDR3 is 13 residues.